The T cell receptor beta chain described here comes from a study of Graves' ophthalmopathy and Graves' hyperthyroidism. As the template, RNA transcripts were used to amplify TCR beta CDR3 regions. HTBI primers primed a first-round RT-PCR, and a second-round multiplex PCR followed. TCRdb reprocessed the multiplex PCR reads via MiXCR and lists one record per CDR3 protein. The data contain about 700,000 distinct CDR3 sequences, about two fifths of them seen just once; the ten biggest clones take up over 2.5%. Only a few counts were recorded for this clonotype. The specimen was peripheral blood. The sequence was collected from an adult man with Graves' ophthalmopathy.

The CDR3 coding sequence is TGTGCCAGCAGCCAAGATTCCCCAGCTGGAGGGGACGAGCAGTACTTC. It encodes CASSQDSPAGGDEQYF. The chain recombines TRBV4-2 with TRBJ2-7; TRBD2 might be the D (6 bases). CDR3 size: 16 residues. The germline V gene has CDR1 LGHNA and CDR2 YNFKEQ. V was shortened by 0 bases and J by 5 bases, with 17 bases between the two germline ends.